A selection of T cell receptor beta chains follows, all from one sample in a study of shared clonotypes between healthy human individuals. Clones were sequenced by immunoSEQ multiplex PCR, and TCRdb holds only the in-frame ones, with some missing. The data hold 750,000 to 1,000,000 clones, with around 93% observed a single time. Sequenced material: naive CD8+ T cells sorted from blood. The source of these receptors is a man younger than 45 in good health. CDR3s include the opening cysteine and the closing phenylalanine or tryptophan. D genes are given only for firm matches.

j_call d_call v_call cdr3_aa
TRBJ2-5 - TRBV25-1 CASSDGVGGETQYF
TRBJ2-3 TRBD2 TRBV27 CASASGSSTDTQYF
TRBJ1-2 - TRBV27 CASSPSAGPINYGYTF
TRBJ1-2 - TRBV6-5 CASTQGGIGYGYTF
TRBJ2-3 - TRBV6-5 CASSYADTQYF
TRBJ2-3 TRBD1 TRBV28 CASSPSPLSGQETDTQYF
TRBJ2-7 TRBD2 TRBV7-6 CASSSSGPAYEQYF
TRBJ2-1 TRBD2 TRBV5-4 CASSARTSGKDNEQFF
TRBJ1-2 TRBD1 TRBV16 CASSQSVAGDRGRDYGYTF
TRBJ1-5 - TRBV28 CASSTQGAQPQHF
TRBJ2-1 TRBD2 TRBV28 CASSFRGGLAGVNEQFF